This record looks at one T cell receptor beta chain sequence and its context. Its antigen remains unidentified. The sample belongs to a study of long-term antiretroviral therapy in people with HIV. Points from the study as a whole: Relative to transplant donor controls, diversity remained lower despite increasing after ART. Among HIV repertoires, CDR3 length ranges were narrower than those of controls.

Germline lookup yields CDR1 LGHNA and CDR2 YNFKEQ. The CDR3 spans 16 residues. The trim removed 0 bases at V and 8 bases at J, leaving 8 bases unmatched. Investigators performed immunoSEQ version v3.0 at survey level. TCRdb keeps only in-frame clones here, not all; method: immunoSEQ multiplex PCR. The sample consists of tens of thousands of clones, around 80% of them appearing once. The rearrangement links TRBV4-2 to TRBJ2-3, with 10 positions matching TRBD2. This specimen consisted of unsorted PBMCs, obtained 0.5 years after starting antiretroviral therapy. The source of this sequence is a woman aged 40 to 50 with HIV. The CDR3 DNA reads TGTGCCAGCAGCCAAGATTATATAAGCGGGGGGGCTACGCAGTATTTT. It is translated as CASSQDYISGGATQYF.